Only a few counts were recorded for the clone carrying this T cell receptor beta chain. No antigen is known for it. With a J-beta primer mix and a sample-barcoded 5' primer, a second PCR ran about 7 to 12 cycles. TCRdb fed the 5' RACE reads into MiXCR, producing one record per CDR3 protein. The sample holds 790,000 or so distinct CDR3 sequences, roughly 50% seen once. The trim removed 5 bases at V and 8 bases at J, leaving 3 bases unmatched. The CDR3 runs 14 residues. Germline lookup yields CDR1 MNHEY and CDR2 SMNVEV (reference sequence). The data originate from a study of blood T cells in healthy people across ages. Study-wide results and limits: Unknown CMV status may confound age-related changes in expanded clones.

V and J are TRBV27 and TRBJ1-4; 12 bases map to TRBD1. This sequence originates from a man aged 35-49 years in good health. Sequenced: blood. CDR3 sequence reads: CASSGTGGEEKLFF. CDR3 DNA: TGTGCCAGCAGTGGGACAGGGGGCGAAGAAAAACTGTTTTTT.